The 24 T cell receptor beta chains below were found in one sample sequenced in a study of CD8+CD57+ T cells in acquired aplastic anemia. Profiling that covered TCR beta VDJ and CDR3 relied on genomic DNA as its template. TCRdb re-called the reads with MiXCR, one entry per CDR3 protein. The sample carries just over 150,000 distinct CDR3 sequences, more than 40% recorded once. Previously, flow cytometry had revealed CD8+CD57+ cell expansion in the patients chosen for sequencing. The specimen was sorted CD4+, CD8+, or CD8+CD57+ T cells (not recorded which) from PBMCs. The receptors here all came from a human donor with aplastic anemia.

This clonotype was seen more than once but under ten times. The chain uses TRBV6-4 and TRBJ2-1; 14 nucleotides match TRBD2. The CDR3 runs 21 residues. V shed 0 bases and J 6 bases; nucleotides not matched to a gene: 16. CDR1 is MRHNA, CDR2 SNTAGT, per germline. The CDR3 spells CASSDSGLAGGGFILSNEQFF. The DNA for the CDR3 is TGTGCCAGCAGTGACTCCGGACTAGCGGGAGGAGGTTTTATTCTGAGCAATGAGCAGTTCTTC.

Only one count was recorded for this clonotype. CDR3 amino acids: CSAITGEETQYF. CDR3 DNA: TGCAGTGCTATTACAGGGGAAGAGACCCAGTACTTC. This rearrangement joins TRBV20-1 to TRBJ2-5, with 7 bases that match TRBD1. Germline lookup yields CDR1 DFQATT and CDR2 SNEGSKA (reference sequence). The CDR3 totals 12 residues. With V trimmed by 4 bases and J by 3 bases, 2 bases remained unmatched.

In this sample, this clonotype turned up many times. V usage is TRBV6-1 and J usage is TRBJ2-7; 7 bases align to TRBD2. The CDR3 spans 15 residues. V was pared by 3 bases and J by 3 bases, with 8 bases of the junction left unmatched. Per the germline V gene, CDR1 is MNHNS and CDR2 is SASEGT. CDR3 protein: CASSDELARSYEQYF. DNA of the CDR3: TGTGCCAGCAGTGATGAACTAGCGCGAAGCTACGAGCAGTACTTC.

As to this clonotype: The missing conserved phenylalanine or tryptophan at the end of this CDR3 makes a read error likely. The DNA is omitted, as the CDR3 cannot be located on it reliably, and the CDR3 follows TCRdb's listing. This sequence joins TRBV7-2 and TRBJ2-1; the table's D call TRBD2 went unverified against the DNA. Both ends counted, the CDR3 spans 11 residues. Germline loops: CDR1 SGHTA, CDR2 FQGNSA. CDR3 residues: CASSLAPSGSY.

CDR3 in amino acids: CASRPRSYIGGQYF. DNA for the CDR3: TGTGCCAGCCGCCCTCGATCCTATATTGGTGGGCAGTACTTC. The gene calls are TRBV9 and TRBJ2-7, with D hard to call. Germline values: CDR1 SGDLS, CDR2 YYNGEE. V was pared by 7 bases and J by 9 bases, with 23 bases between. This CDR3 is built from 14 residues.

This clonotype has a handful of counts. This sequence joins TRBV29-1 and TRBJ2-1; 10 nucleotides align to TRBD2. Germline V gene lookup returns CDR1 SQVTM and CDR2 ANQGSEA. The V gene end was trimmed by 8 bases and the J gene end by 4 bases; junction bases not matched to a gene: 5. This CDR3 has 13 residues. The CDR3 spells CSTERGGYNEQFF. The CDR3 DNA follows: TGCAGCACCGAGCGGGGGGGTTACAATGAGCAGTTCTTC.

This chain links TRBV11-1 with TRBJ2-3; 10 bases align to TRBD2. The CDR3 spans 15 residues. The junction had 3 bases not matched to a gene; V was cut back by 1 base and J by 5 bases. Germline V lookup: CDR1 SGHAT, CDR2 FQDESV (reference sequence). The CDR3 nucleotides are TGTGCCAGCAGCTTAGTGGCTAGCGGGGGAGATACGCAGTATTTT. It encodes CASSLVASGGDTQYF.

This chain connects TRBV7-2 to TRBJ2-1, with D unclear. CDR3 length: 13 amino acids. V was shortened by 1 base and J by 9 bases, with 10 bases between the two germline ends. Per the germline V gene, CDR1 is SGHTA and CDR2 is FQGNSA. CDR3 bases: TGTGCCAGCAGCTTAGAGGCTAAGGGTGAGCAGTTCTTC. This sequence encodes CASSLEAKGEQFF.

The rearrangement uses TRBV14 and TRBJ1-4; possible D gene TRBD1, 5 bases. This CDR3 has 13 residues. The V end lost 0 bases, the J end lost 8 bases, and 7 bases lay between the germline ends. Germline CDR1 and CDR2: SGHDN and FVKESK. The CDR3 is CASSQDDREKLFF. The CDR3 DNA is TGTGCCAGCAGCCAAGACGACAGAGAAAAACTGTTTTTT. Variable domain in full (rest from reference TRBV14 and TRBJ1-4): EAGVTQFPSHSVIEKGQTVTLRCDPISGHDNLYWYRRVMGKEIKFLLHFVKESKQDESGMPNNRFLAERTGGTYSTLKVQPAELEDSGVYFCASSQDDREKLFFGSGTQLSVL.

This clonotype was recorded many times. J is TRBJ2-3 and V is TRBV10-3, with D possibly being TRBD1 or TRBD2 (5 bases each). Trimming left V 4 bases short and J 2 bases short, with 10 bases between. The CDR3 spans 14 residues. CDR1 is ENHRY, CDR2 SYGVKD, per germline. The CDR3 reads CAISGDGATDTQYF. The CDR3 DNA reads as TGTGCCATCAGTGGGGACGGGGCCACAGATACGCAGTATTTT.

V is TRBV7-9 and J is TRBJ2-1; no definite D call. The length of the CDR3 is 12 residues. Trimming took 5 bases from V and 8 from J, leaving 10 bases between them. Germline V gene sequence: CDR1 SEHNR, CDR2 FQNEAQ (reference sequence). The CDR3 DNA is TGTGCCAGCAGCCATAAGATATATGAGCAGTTCTTC. This encodes CASSHKIYEQFF.

The genes are TRBV6-1 and TRBJ2-6; no clear D. The CDR3 sequence is 15 residues long. V was trimmed by 6 bases and J by 4 bases, leaving 13 bases between them. Germline values: CDR1 MNHNS, CDR2 SASEGT. Here the CDR3 DNA reads TGTGCCAGCAGGTCTGGACGGGCCGGGGCCAACGTCCTGACTTTC. Its protein is CASRSGRAGANVLTF.

The V gene is TRBV4-1, the J gene TRBJ2-3; 9 bases are a match to TRBD1. With 0 bases clipped from V and 4 bases from J, the junction kept 11 bases outside the gene matches. This CDR3 contains 18 residues. Germline CDR1 reads MGHRA; CDR2 reads YSYEKL. CDR3 sequence reads: CASSQELPGQGSADTQYF. The CDR3 DNA reads as TGCGCCAGCAGCCAAGAGTTGCCGGGACAGGGTTCGGCAGATACGCAGTATTTT.

The chain employs TRBV20-1 and TRBJ2-3, with 8 bases aligning to TRBD2. The CDR3 is made up of 12 amino acids. Looked up from germline, CDR1 is DFQATT and CDR2 is SNEGSKA (reference sequence). J gave up 4 bases and V 6 bases, and 3 bases lay outside the gene matches. CDR3 bases: TGCAGTGCAAACGGGGGGGCAGATACGCAGTATTTT. It is translated as CSANGGADTQYF.

The V call is TRBV6-4, the J call TRBJ1-1; perhaps TRBD1 as D (5 bases). Germline assignment: CDR1 MRHNA and CDR2 SNTAGT. Trimming removed 6 bases at V and 1 base at J, with 9 bases between. CDR3 length: 13 amino acids. CDR3 sequence reads: CASSTDRNTEAFF. The CDR3 DNA follows: TGTGCCAGCAGCACCGACAGGAACACTGAAGCTTTCTTT.

The rearrangement links TRBV11-3 to TRBJ2-7, with 10 bases fitting TRBD1. CDR1 is SGHNT and CDR2 is YENEEA in the germline V gene. J gave up 9 bases and V 5 bases, and 7 bases lay outside the gene matches. CDR3 size: 13 residues. The CDR3 here is CASSLGTGEVQYF. As DNA, the CDR3 is TGTGCCAGCAGCCTCGGGACAGGGGAAGTGCAGTACTTC.

The V call is TRBV14, the J call TRBJ2-6; possibly TRBD1 or TRBD2 for D (6 bases each). CDR1 SGHDN and CDR2 FVKESK come from the germline V gene. The V and J ends lost 4 bases and 1 base respectively, with 23 bases between them. The CDR3 contains 20 residues. This CDR3 reads CASSLHRARGYVSGANVLTF. In nucleotides, the CDR3 is TGTGCCAGCAGCCTCCACAGGGCCCGGGGGTATGTTTCTGGGGCCAACGTCCTGACTTTC.

This clonotype has ten or more counts. The CDR3 nucleotides read TGTGCCAGCAGGAGGACAGGGGCTAGCACAGATACGCAGTATTTT. This translates into CASRRTGASTDTQYF. The J gene is TRBJ2-3, the V gene TRBV12-3 or TRBV12-4, with TRBD1 matching 9 bases. The CDR3 consists of 15 residues. V gave up 6 bases and J gave up 0 bases; unmatched junction bases: 4.

The rearrangement links TRBV10-2 to TRBJ1-1; 7 bases map to TRBD1. CDR1 and CDR2 (germline): WSHSY, SAAADI. The CDR3 runs to 14 residues. J gave up 3 bases and V 10 bases, and 11 bases lay outside the gene matches. The CDR3 loop is CATRTGPKDTEAFF. CDR3 coding DNA: TGCGCCACTCGGACAGGCCCGAAGGACACTGAAGCTTTCTTT.

This clonotype was seen at least ten times. J is TRBJ1-2 and V is TRBV11-3; 7 nucleotides line up with TRBD1. Germline V CDR1 and CDR2: SGHNT, YENEEA. CDR3 length equals 15 residues. Losses at the gene ends were 5 bases for V and 4 bases for J; bases not matched to a gene: 10. CDR3 loop: CASSIGGQTIYGYTF. The CDR3 region has the DNA TGTGCCAGCAGCATAGGGGGACAGACGATCTATGGCTACACCTTC. The full variable domain, its missing parts supplied by reference TRBV11-3 and TRBJ1-2, is EAGVVQSPRYKIIEKKQPVAFWCNPISGHNTLYWYLQNLGQGPELLIRYENEEAVDDSQLPKDRFSAERLKGVDSTLKIQPAELGDSAVYLCASSIGGQTIYGYTFGSGTRLTVV.

Details on this clonotype: This sequence may be a read error, since a much larger clone differs from it by one base. The chain uses TRBV9 and TRBJ2-1; TRBD2 matches at 9 bases. Germline V lookup: CDR1 SGDLS, CDR2 YYNGEE. The CDR3 covers 14 residues. The V gene end was trimmed by 3 bases and the J gene end by 6 bases; junction bases not matched to a gene: 4. The CDR3 coding sequence is TGTGCCAGCAGCGATAGCGGGAGTGCCAATGAGCAGTTCTTC. Translated, it gives CASSDSGSANEQFF.

Concerning this clonotype itself: A read error is possible here, since a much larger clone lies one base away. CDR3 loop: CASSYSASHGYTF. The DNA of the CDR3 is TGTGCCAGCAGTTACTCAGCCTCCCATGGCTACACCTTC. The J gene is TRBJ1-2, the V gene TRBV6-5; D call uncertain. Between the trimmed V and J ends, which lost 0 bases and 6 bases, there was a span of 8 bases. The CDR3 length is 13 residues. Germline CDR1 is MNHEY and CDR2 is SVGAGI.

The gene calls are TRBV29-1 and TRBJ2-2, with 10 nucleotides matching TRBD1. Unmatched junction bases numbered 4, after V lost 6 bases and J lost 6 bases. CDR3 size: 13 residues. Per the germline V gene, CDR1 is SQVTM and CDR2 is ANQGSEA. CDR3: CSVAGQGSGELFF. CDR3 DNA: TGCAGCGTAGCGGGACAGGGGTCCGGGGAGCTGTTTTTT.

The chain couples TRBV14 to TRBJ2-5; D call uncertain. CDR3 size: 10 residues. With 5 bases removed from V and 7 bases from J, the gap between germline ends came to 5 bases. The germline gives CDR1 SGHDN, CDR2 FVKESK. CDR3 sequence reads: CASSWGTQYF. Here the CDR3 DNA reads TGTGCCAGCAGCTGGGGGACCCAGTACTTC.